This entry lists 10 T cell receptor beta chains sequenced from one sample in a study of molecular identifiers for immune sequencing clone quantification. TCRdb reanalysed the PCR reads using MiXCR and keeps one entry per CDR3 protein. Among about 70,000 distinct CDR3 sequences, about a sixth were seen once, and the ten largest hold 1.5%. The material sequenced was naive CD8+ T cells from blood, with Jurkat cell RNA spiked in. This sample's subset: FACS-sorted CD8+CD4-CCR7+CD45RA+ naive T cells. The receptors here all came from a human donor in good health. Some libraries in this study had Jurkat cell RNA spiked in.

The V call is TRBV24-1, the J call TRBJ2-3; 13 bases line up with TRBD2. The CDR3 has 17 amino acids. J gave up 5 bases and V 2 bases, and 6 bases lay outside the gene matches. CDR1 and CDR2 (germline): KGHDR, SFDVKD. The CDR3 bases are TGTGCCACCAGTGATTCAGGACTAGCGGGAGAGTTAGATACGCAGTATTTT. Its protein product is CATSDSGLAGELDTQYF.

The table lists this clonotype with many counts. The chain uses TRBV4-3 and TRBJ2-2, with 8 bases aligning to TRBD1. Trimming cost V 2 bases and J 4 bases; bases outside gene matches: 12. In germline, CDR1 is LGHNA, CDR2 YSLEER. This CDR3 spans 18 amino acids. The CDR3 reads CASSQQTGTGFGTGELFF. Here the CDR3 DNA reads TGCGCCAGCAGCCAACAAACCGGGACAGGCTTCGGCACCGGGGAGCTGTTTTTT.

At least ten counts were recorded for this clonotype. The CDR3 spells CSVSDLGVRYEQYF. For the CDR3, the DNA is TGCAGCGTTTCGGATCTGGGGGTTAGGTACGAGCAGTACTTC. The V call is TRBV29-1, the J call TRBJ2-7; the D call may be TRBD1 or TRBD2 (5 bases each). Trimming cost V 5 bases and J 4 bases, with 18 bases left between them. Germline CDR1 SQVTM, CDR2 ANQGSEA. The CDR3 loop spans 14 amino acids.

This clonotype was counted at least ten times. The rearrangement uses TRBV7-2 and TRBJ2-7, with TRBD1 matching over 9 bases. The CDR3 runs 16 residues. Trimming at V came to 5 bases and at J to 6 bases, leaving 14 bases not matched to a gene. Germline lookup yields CDR1 SGHTA and CDR2 FQGNSA. The CDR3: CASSPVGQGLFIEQYF. The CDR3 DNA reads as TGTGCCAGCAGCCCGGTGGGACAGGGCTTGTTTATCGAGCAGTACTTC.

Many counts were recorded for this clonotype. An end of the junction does not agree with germline; a read error may underlie this. The gene calls are TRBV27 and TRBJ2-7; D is uncertain. This CDR3 is built from 16 residues. Germline loops: CDR1 MNHEY, CDR2 SMNVEV (reference sequence). The CDR3 DNA sequence: TGTGCCAGCAGTTTATTAGGTCCCGCCCGGTCCTTCGAGCAGTACTTC. It specifies CASSLLGPARSFEQYF.

Worth noting for this clonotype: At one of its ends the junction is not consistent with the germline gene, which may arise from a read error. This chain joins TRBV5-3 and TRBJ2-3; a weak D match, TRBD2 (6 bases). TRBV5-3 is filed as an ORF, its function uncertain. The CDR3 consists of 15 residues. This CDR3 is CTSSLEEGFTDTQYF. In nucleotides, the CDR3 is TGTACCAGCAGCTTAGAGGAGGGGTTCACAGATACGCAGTATTTT.

As for this clonotype: A clone one base away is much larger, so this may be a read error. This chain connects TRBV7-6 to TRBJ1-1, with 11 bases aligning to TRBD1. J was trimmed by 11 bases and V by 8 bases; bases with no gene match: 13. The CDR3 has 14 residues. Germline V gives CDR1 SGHVS, CDR2 FNYEAQ. CDR3 sequence reads: CASGDGQGASRAFF. The DNA of the CDR3 is TGTGCCAGCGGGGATGGACAGGGGGCAAGTCGCGCTTTCTTT.

Comments on this clonotype: Being one base from a much bigger clone, this may be a read error. The rearrangement joins TRBV28 to TRBJ1-1; no firm D call. The CDR3 has 14 residues. Germline V gene sequence: CDR1 MDHEN, CDR2 SYDVKM. CDR3 amino acids: CASSWEGLNTETFF. Here the CDR3 DNA reads TGTGCCAGCAGTTGGGAGGGTCTGAACACTGAAACTTTCTTT.

In regard to this clonotype: The CDR3 does not close with the conserved phenylalanine or tryptophan, likely indicating a read error. This sequence joins TRBV3-1 and TRBJ2-2; D tentatively reads TRBD1 or TRBD2 (5 bases each). This CDR3 region has 15 residues. Deletions cut 4 bases from V and 5 bases from J, with 14 bases between. The germline V gene has CDR1 LGHDT and CDR2 YNNKEL (reference sequence). CDR3 nucleotide sequence: TGTGCCAGCAGCCCCAAGTGGGGCGGGACCGGGGAGCTGTTTTCT. This codes for CASSPKWGGTGELFS.

This clonotype showed up many times. The chain has TRBV4-1 and TRBJ2-7, with D maybe TRBD1 (6 bases). This CDR3 is built from 16 residues. The V and J ends lost 0 bases and 2 bases respectively, with 14 bases between them. From germline, CDR1 is MGHRA and CDR2 YSYEKL. The chain's CDR3 is CASSQERQGPPYEQYF. The CDR3 coding sequence is TGCGCCAGCAGCCAAGAGAGGCAGGGGCCCCCCTACGAGCAGTACTTC.